This passage covers 27 T cell receptor beta chains from one sample sequenced in a study of T-cell memory formation after mild COVID-19. A single record per CDR3 protein comes from TCRdb applying MiXCR to the 5' RACE reads. The sample has around 340,000 distinct CDR3 sequences; roughly 13% are singletons. The sample consisted of PBMCs or a T cell subset sorted from them (not recorded which). Receptors originate from a man aged 18 to 29 who had mild COVID-19 (a few samples of this study predate the infection). Cell type and time point are not known.

This clonotype occurred a few times. In DNA form, the CDR3 reads TGTGCCAGCAGCCAAGACTTACAGGGGACCGGGGAGCTGTTTTTT. It yields the protein CASSQDLQGTGELFF. The chain couples TRBV4-2 to TRBJ2-2, with 7 bases that match TRBD1. Trimming cost V 0 bases and J 5 bases; bases outside gene matches: 3. There are 15 residues in the CDR3. CDR1 LGHNA and CDR2 YNFKEQ come from the germline V gene.

The chain uses TRBV10-3 and TRBJ1-1; possibly TRBD1 for D (5 bases). V was cut by 0 bases and J by 7 bases, with 15 bases left in between. The germline gives CDR1 ENHRY, CDR2 SYGVKD. The CDR3 contains 15 residues. CDR3 sequence (DNA): TGTGCCATCAGTGAGTCGATGGGGCTCACGGGTGAAGCTTTCTTT. This sequence encodes CAISESMGLTGEAFF.

Only a few counts were recorded for this clonotype. V gene TRBV3-1 combines with J gene TRBJ2-1; the D gene is possibly TRBD2 (5 bases). Trimming cost V 1 base and J 8 bases, with 9 bases left between them. This CDR3 is built from 13 residues. Germline lookup yields CDR1 LGHDT and CDR2 YNNKEL (reference sequence). Here the CDR3 reads CASSQVLADEQFF. The CDR3 DNA reads TGTGCCAGCAGCCAAGTCCTAGCCGATGAGCAGTTCTTC.

The V call is TRBV11-2, the J call TRBJ2-5; D not certain. Trimming cost V 4 bases and J 2 bases, with 14 bases left between them. Germline-derived CDR1 and CDR2 are SGHAT and FQNNGV. The CDR3 is made up of 15 amino acids. CDR3 protein: CASSSRTGAQETQYF. CDR3 DNA sequence: TGTGCCAGCAGCTCCCGGACGGGCGCTCAAGAGACCCAGTACTTC.

This clonotype appeared a few times. The gene calls are TRBV28 and TRBJ1-1, with D tentatively TRBD1 (6 bases). The germline V gene encodes CDR1 MDHEN and CDR2 SYDVKM. The CDR3 has 15 amino acids. V was cut by 5 bases and J by 1 base, with 14 bases left in between. The CDR3 here is CASSPRGGGNTEAFF. The CDR3 nucleotides read TGTGCCAGCAGTCCCCGGGGAGGGGGGAACACTGAAGCTTTCTTT.

This clonotype occurred many times. The chain uses TRBV4-2 and TRBJ2-7, with 7 nucleotides matching TRBD2. CDR3 length: 15 residues. Germline CDR1 and CDR2: LGHNA and YNFKEQ. Losses at the gene ends were 0 bases for V and 4 bases for J; bases not matched to a gene: 6. The CDR3 region has the DNA TGTGCCAGCAGCCAAGACGCAGCGGGGCCGTACGAGCAGTACGTC. Translation gives CASSQDAAGPYEQYV.

The rearrangement uses TRBV28 and TRBJ2-1, with 11 positions matching TRBD1. CDR1 and CDR2 (germline): MDHEN, SYDVKM. The CDR3 sequence is 15 residues long. The V gene end was trimmed by 1 base and the J gene end by 10 bases; junction bases not matched to a gene: 6. The CDR3 DNA reads as TGTGCCAGCAGTTTATTGGACAGGGGGCGGGAAGAGCAGTTCTTC. Its protein product is CASSLLDRGREEQFF.

The gene calls are TRBV6-2 or TRBV6-3 and TRBJ2-5; D may be TRBD1 (6 bases). The V gene lost 2 bases and the J gene lost 3 bases, with 10 bases spanning the gap. The V gene's germline CDR1 is MNHEY and CDR2 SVGEGT. The CDR3 has 14 amino acids. For the CDR3, the DNA is TGTGCCAGCAGTTACCACGAGGGGGAAGAGACCCAGTACTTC. It specifies CASSYHEGEETQYF.

The chain uses TRBV7-3 and TRBJ1-1; a weak D match, TRBD1 (6 bases). Per germline, CDR1 SGHTA and CDR2 FQGTGA. V lost 2 bases, J lost 5 bases, and 15 bases lay in between. The length of the CDR3 is 15 residues. Here the CDR3 DNA reads TGTGCCAGCAGCTTAGAAGGCAGGGGCGGAACTGAAGCTTTCTTT. This codes for CASSLEGRGGTEAFF.

The gene calls are TRBV7-2 and TRBJ2-1, with 15 bases lining up with TRBD2. J gave up 4 bases and V 5 bases, and 6 bases lay outside the gene matches. The CDR3 is made up of 17 amino acids. Per the germline V gene, CDR1 is SGHTA and CDR2 is FQGNSA. The CDR3 loop is CASSLGGLAGGYNEQFF. The CDR3 DNA reads as TGTGCCAGCAGCCTAGGAGGACTAGCGGGGGGGTACAATGAGCAGTTCTTC.

The chain joins TRBV20-1 to TRBJ2-1; TRBD2 is a possible D gene (6 bases). Germline assignment: CDR1 DFQATT and CDR2 SNEGSKA (reference sequence). The CDR3 length is 13 residues. In DNA, the CDR3 is TGCAGCGCCCTGGGGGGTTCCCCTAGTGAGCAGTTCTTC. This codes for CSALGGSPSEQFF.

V usage is TRBV4-3 and J usage is TRBJ2-3, with 9 bases identical to TRBD2. With V trimmed by 2 bases and J by 4 bases, 4 bases remained unmatched. Germline V gene lookup returns CDR1 LGHNA and CDR2 YSLEER. The CDR3 sequence is 15 residues long. The CDR3 region has the DNA TGCGCCAGCAGCCAATCCCTAGCGGGGTCAGATACGCAGTATTTT. Translating gives CASSQSLAGSDTQYF.

CDR3 sequence reads: CASSLGKTGPNTEAFF. CDR3 in DNA: TGTGCCAGCAGCTTGGGTAAGACAGGCCCTAACACTGAAGCTTTCTTT. V usage is TRBV5-4 and J usage is TRBJ1-1, with a weak D call TRBD1 (6 bases). Trimming stripped 0 bases from V and 2 bases from J, with 14 bases between. CDR1 is SGHNT and CDR2 is YYREEE in the germline V gene (reference sequence). The CDR3 consists of 16 residues.

This clonotype was counted at least ten times. The chain couples TRBV5-1 to TRBJ2-4; perhaps D is TRBD1 or TRBD2 (5 bases each). V was shortened by 0 bases and J by 6 bases, with 13 bases between the two germline ends. The CDR3 length is 15 residues. The V gene's germline CDR1 is SGHRS and CDR2 YFSETQ. The CDR3: CASSLVPGDGNIQYF. The CDR3 region has the DNA TGCGCCAGCAGCTTGGTACCCGGGGACGGAAACATTCAGTACTTC.

This clonotype was observed at least ten times. The rearrangement joins TRBV6-2 or TRBV6-3 to TRBJ2-5; maybe TRBD2 (5 bases). This CDR3 has 12 residues. The germline gives CDR1 MNHEY, CDR2 SVGEGT. Trimming took 5 bases from V and 3 from J, leaving 7 bases between them. The CDR3 region is CASSAGEETQYF. For the CDR3, the DNA is TGTGCCAGCAGTGCGGGTGAAGAGACCCAGTACTTC.

This clonotype was seen more than once but under ten times. The V and J genes are TRBV9 and TRBJ1-1; 7 bases map to TRBD1. Germline V lookup: CDR1 SGDLS, CDR2 YYNGEE. The length of the CDR3 is 14 residues. V shed 2 bases and J 7 bases; nucleotides not matched to a gene: 8. The chain's CDR3 is CASSVTGAPHEAFF. For the CDR3, the DNA is TGTGCCAGCAGCGTTACAGGGGCGCCCCATGAAGCTTTCTTT. Looking up the rest from reference TRBV9 and TRBJ1-1 gives the full variable domain: DSGVTQTPKHLITATGQRVTLRCSPRSGDLSVYWYQQSLDQGLQFLIQYYNGEERAKGNILERFSAQQFPDLHSELNLSSLELGDSALYFCASSVTGAPHEAFFGQGTRLTVV.

This clonotype was picked up many times. V and J are TRBV30 and TRBJ2-1; a possible D gene is TRBD1 (5 bases). Trimming removed 1 base from V and 16 bases from J, with 14 bases in between. From germline, CDR1 is GTSNPN and CDR2 SVGIG (reference sequence). This CDR3 has 11 residues. The CDR3 nucleotides are TGTGCCTGGAGTGATGGGGCGCGAGAATTCTTC. Amino acid sequence: CAWSDGAREFF.

This chain joins TRBV6-5 and TRBJ2-3, with D unclear. Trimming stripped 8 bases from V and 2 bases from J, with 11 bases between. Germline V gene sequence: CDR1 MNHEY, CDR2 SVGAGI. The CDR3 is 13 residues long. CDR3 amino acids: CASSDFDTDTQYF. The DNA of the CDR3 is TGTGCCAGCTCAGACTTCGACACAGATACGCAGTATTTT.

The CDR3 nucleotides read TGTGCCAGCAGCCCGCAGGCCGGGACGCAGTATTTT. Its translation: CASSPQAGTQYF. The chain recombines TRBV7-6 with TRBJ2-3; D remains unclear. The CDR3 covers 12 residues. The V end lost 5 bases, the J end lost 9 bases, and 12 bases lay between the germline ends. Germline loops: CDR1 SGHVS, CDR2 FNYEAQ.

The table lists this clonotype with a few counts. The chain is built from TRBV6-5 and TRBJ1-4; 8 bases fit TRBD1. The CDR3 runs to 14 residues. The V gene end was trimmed by 5 bases and the J gene end by 8 bases; junction bases not matched to a gene: 7. Germline loops: CDR1 MNHEY, CDR2 SVGAGI. Written as DNA, the CDR3 is TGTGCCAGCAGTACGGACAGGGTCGGAGAAAAACTGTTTTTT. The encoded protein is CASSTDRVGEKLFF.

This clonotype was observed a few times. The chain has TRBV20-1 and TRBJ2-7; TRBD2 might be the D (6 bases). Germline-derived CDR1 and CDR2 are DFQATT and SNEGSKA (reference sequence). CDR3 length equals 14 residues. Trimming removed 3 bases at V and 1 base at J, with 13 bases between. CDR3 residues: CSASRRGTSYEQYV. The CDR3 DNA reads TGCAGTGCTAGCCGGCGGGGCACATCCTACGAGCAGTACGTC.

The V and J genes are TRBV4-3 and TRBJ2-7; 7 bases fit TRBD1. The CDR3 spans 20 residues. V was clipped by 1 base and J by 7 bases; unmatched bases: 25. Germline CDR1 is LGHNA and CDR2 is YSLEER. CDR3 sequence (DNA): TGCGCCAGCAGCCAAGGAGGGTGGGATTATAGGACAGGTCCCTTTAGAGAGCAGTACGTC. This gives the protein CASSQGGWDYRTGPFREQYV.

The chain joins TRBV6-1 to TRBJ2-1, with TRBD1 identical over 8 bases. V dropped 7 bases and J dropped 5; count of bases not matched to a gene: 7. Germline CDR1 reads MNHNS; CDR2 reads SASEGT. This CDR3 is built from 14 residues. CDR3 sequence: CASNRDRGHNEQFF. The CDR3 nucleotides read TGTGCCAGCAACAGAGACAGGGGCCACAATGAGCAGTTCTTC.

CDR3 coding DNA: TGCAGTGCTAGAACCGGGTTCTACGAGCAGTACTTC. This encodes CSARTGFYEQYF. The rearrangement joins TRBV20-1 to TRBJ2-7; D unclear. This CDR3 is built from 12 residues. Per the germline V gene, CDR1 is DFQATT and CDR2 is SNEGSKA (reference sequence). Trimming removed 2 bases from V and 3 bases from J, with 8 bases in between.

This sequence joins TRBV18 and TRBJ2-7, with 8 bases lining up with TRBD1. This CDR3 is built from 15 residues. The germline gives CDR1 KGHSH, CDR2 LQKENI. V lost 2 bases and J lost 5; bases outside the gene matches: 8. Written as DNA, the CDR3 is TGTGCCAGCTCACCAAACAGCGGACAGGGCGACGAGCAGTACTTC. This gives the protein CASSPNSGQGDEQYF.

This clonotype was counted between two and nine times. This chain connects TRBV6-2 or TRBV6-3 to TRBJ1-6; no clear D. Germline V gene sequence: CDR1 MNHEY, CDR2 SVGEGT. CDR3 length: 14 amino acids. Trimming took off 8 bases at V and 2 bases at J, with 10 bases between the two ends. This CDR3 is CASRWAAYNSPLHF. In DNA form, the CDR3 reads TGTGCCAGCCGCTGGGCAGCCTATAATTCACCCCTCCACTTT.

The chain carries TRBV7-9 and TRBJ1-6; tentative D call: TRBD1 (5 bases). From germline, CDR1 is SEHNR and CDR2 FQNEAQ (reference sequence). V dropped 6 bases and J dropped 9 bases, with 9 bases sitting between them. The CDR3 extends over 12 amino acids. DNA for the CDR3: TGTGCCAGCAGATTTGACAGTTCACCCCTCCACTTT. As protein: CASRFDSSPLHF.